Listed here is a single TCR beta chain. Its antigen is not known. V was shortened by 4 bases and J by 0 bases, with 9 bases between the two germline ends. The CDR3 is 14 residues long. Germline lookup yields CDR1 SNHLY and CDR2 FYNNEI. This PCR relied on a set of 60 Vbeta primers and 13 Jbeta primers. Measured with immunoSEQ multiplex PCR; TCRdb has only the in-frame clones, and not every one. Of 140,000 or so clones listed, 60% to 80% are singletons. The sample is drawn from a study of cytomegalovirus exposure and HLA in healthy donors. Findings of the study overall: Accounts indicate the classifier identified cytomegalovirus status with strong specificity and sensitivity.

V is TRBV2 and J is TRBJ1-1, with D perhaps matching TRBD1 (5 bases). The sequence was collected from a woman between 25 and 40 years old in good health and CMV-seronegative. Sequenced sample: PBMCs. The CDR3 region has the DNA TGTGCCAGCAGTGGACAGCCGGTGAACACTGAAGCTTTCTTT. This gives the protein CASSGQPVNTEAFF.